A selection of T cell receptor beta chains follows, all from one sample in a study of blood T cell repertoires in COVID-19. TCRdb's copy holds only in-frame clones and misses some; the assay was immunoSEQ multiplex PCR. Seen here are approximately 250,000 clones, around 82% observed once, and the top ten hold 7.5% to 9%. The specimen sequenced was peripheral blood. Source of these receptors: a human donor in a cohort sampled during active COVID-19. CDR3s include the opening cysteine and the closing phenylalanine or tryptophan. The order of the fields is clone size, D gene, J gene, V gene, CDR3 protein, CDR3 DNA. The D gene is left open where the match is weak. Part of the rows lack a size; the others show once, few, many or a class for expanded clones.

abundance: NA; d_gene: NA; j_gene: TRBJ1-2; v_gene: TRBV19; CDR3aa: CASTIKTDNYGYTF; CDR3nt: TGTGCCAGTACCATAAAGACAGACAACTATGGCTACACCTTC
abundance: NA; d_gene: TRBD1; j_gene: TRBJ2-7; v_gene: TRBV10-3; CDR3aa: CAISGGGGTYEQYF; CDR3nt: TGTGCCATCAGTGGAGGGGGCGGTACCTACGAGCAGTACTTC
abundance: once; d_gene: TRBD1; j_gene: TRBJ1-4; v_gene: TRBV6-5; CDR3aa: CATGTGPEKLFF; CDR3nt: TGTGCCACCGGGACAGGGCCCGAAAAACTGTTTTTT
abundance: many; d_gene: TRBD2; j_gene: TRBJ2-7; v_gene: TRBV3-1/TRBV3-2; CDR3aa: CASSQEISGTKHYEQYF; CDR3nt: TGTGCCAGCAGCCAAGAGATTAGCGGGACGAAACACTACGAGCAGTACTTC
abundance: few; d_gene: NA; j_gene: TRBJ1-1; v_gene: TRBV4-3; CDR3aa: CASSQNRVMNTEAFF; CDR3nt: TGCGCCAGCAGCCAAAACAGGGTCATGAACACTGAAGCTTTCTTT
abundance: few; d_gene: NA; j_gene: TRBJ1-5; v_gene: TRBV11-2; CDR3aa: CASSLFSNQPQHF; CDR3nt: TGTGCCAGCAGCTTATTCTCCAATCAGCCCCAGCATTTT
abundance: NA; d_gene: NA; j_gene: TRBJ1-6; v_gene: TRBV7-6; CDR3aa: CASSSGAPGATNSPLHF; CDR3nt: TGTGCCAGCAGCTCGGGTGCCCCCGGAGCAACCAATTCACCCCTCCACTTT
abundance: NA; d_gene: TRBD1; j_gene: TRBJ1-2; v_gene: TRBV6-5; CDR3aa: CASSYSTGANYGYTF; CDR3nt: TGTGCCAGCAGTTACTCGACAGGGGCTAACTATGGCTACACCTTC
abundance: once; d_gene: TRBD2; j_gene: TRBJ2-2; v_gene: TRBV5-1; CDR3aa: CASSWITSGNTGELFF; CDR3nt: TGCGCCAGCAGCTGGATAACTAGCGGGAACACCGGGGAGCTGTTTTTT
abundance: NA; d_gene: NA; j_gene: TRBJ2-2; v_gene: TRBV19; CDR3aa: CASRRDRLSNTGELFF; CDR3nt: TGTGCCAGCCGGAGGGATCGCCTATCGAACACCGGGGAGCTGTTTTTT
abundance: once; d_gene: NA; j_gene: TRBJ1-1; v_gene: TRBV19; CDR3aa: CASSDRRREAFF; CDR3nt: TGTGCCAGTAGCGACAGGCGGCGTGAAGCTTTCTTT
abundance: NA; d_gene: NA; j_gene: TRBJ1-5; v_gene: TRBV5-4; CDR3aa: CASSLGVGAQPQHF; CDR3nt: TGTGCCAGCAGCTTGGGGGTAGGGGCGCAGCCCCAGCATTTT
abundance: NA; d_gene: TRBD1; j_gene: TRBJ2-7; v_gene: TRBV6-1; CDR3aa: CASSEAGTVLDEQYF; CDR3nt: TGTGCCAGCAGTGAAGCTGGGACAGTTCTGGACGAGCAGTACTTC
abundance: NA; d_gene: NA; j_gene: TRBJ1-1; v_gene: TRBV21-1; CDR3aa: CASTRCWARDTEAFF; CDR3nt: TGTGCCAGCACCCGATGTTGGGCGCGGGACACTGAAGCTTTCTTT
abundance: once; d_gene: NA; j_gene: TRBJ1-3; v_gene: TRBV10-2; CDR3aa: CASSETGTLSGNTIYF; CDR3nt: TGCGCCAGCAGTGAAACCGGGACTTTGTCTGGAAACACCATATATTTT
abundance: NA; d_gene: NA; j_gene: TRBJ2-5; v_gene: TRBV7-8; CDR3aa: CASSLYGGGFQETQYF; CDR3nt: TGTGCCAGCAGCCTCTATGGCGGAGGGTTCCAAGAGACCCAGTACTTC
abundance: NA; d_gene: NA; j_gene: TRBJ2-7; v_gene: TRBV10-1; CDR3aa: CASSVPPLGEQYF; CDR3nt: TGCGCCAGCAGTGTGCCCCCGCTCGGTGAGCAGTACTTC
abundance: once; d_gene: NA; j_gene: TRBJ1-4; v_gene: TRBV9; CDR3aa: CASSVDLYNEKLFF; CDR3nt: TGTGCCAGCAGCGTAGACCTCTATAATGAAAAACTGTTTTTT
abundance: NA; d_gene: NA; j_gene: TRBJ1-4; v_gene: TRBV7-2; CDR3aa: CASSLGWATNEKLFF; CDR3nt: TGTGCCAGCAGCCTCGGGTGGGCAACTAATGAAAAACTGTTTTTT
abundance: NA; d_gene: NA; j_gene: TRBJ2-2; v_gene: TRBV9; CDR3aa: CASRRDQTNTGELFF; CDR3nt: TGTGCCAGCCGGAGGGACCAGACGAACACCGGGGAGCTGTTTTTT
abundance: NA; d_gene: TRBD1; j_gene: TRBJ1-1; v_gene: TRBV7-9; CDR3aa: CASSAPGQGWTEAFF; CDR3nt: TGTGCCAGCAGCGCGCCGGGACAGGGTTGGACTGAAGCTTTCTTT
abundance: NA; d_gene: TRBD1; j_gene: TRBJ2-1; v_gene: TRBV18; CDR3aa: CASSPPGQGNEQFF; CDR3nt: TGTGCCAGCTCACCACCGGGACAGGGGAATGAGCAGTTCTTC
abundance: NA; d_gene: NA; j_gene: TRBJ1-2; v_gene: TRBV25-1; CDR3aa: CASSLGHNYGYTF; CDR3nt: TGTGCCAGCAGCCTCGGACACAACTATGGCTACACCTTC
abundance: NA; d_gene: TRBD2; j_gene: TRBJ2-5; v_gene: TRBV11-2; CDR3aa: CASSLGLAGAWETQYF; CDR3nt: TGTGCCAGCAGCTTAGGACTAGCGGGAGCCTGGGAGACCCAGTACTTC
abundance: NA; d_gene: TRBD2; j_gene: TRBJ2-2; v_gene: TRBV6-2/TRBV6-3; CDR3aa: CASSSGRVGTGELFF; CDR3nt: TGTGCCAGCAGTAGCGGGAGGGTTGGAACCGGGGAGCTGTTTTTT
abundance: NA; d_gene: NA; j_gene: TRBJ2-1; v_gene: TRBV9; CDR3aa: CASSVRFRENEQFF; CDR3nt: TGTGCCAGCAGCGTGAGGTTCCGGGAAAATGAGCAGTTCTTC
abundance: NA; d_gene: NA; j_gene: TRBJ1-1; v_gene: TRBV29-1; CDR3aa: CSVEQGVEAFF; CDR3nt: TGCAGCGTTGAACAGGGTGTTGAAGCTTTCTTT
abundance: NA; d_gene: NA; j_gene: TRBJ2-2; v_gene: TRBV6-5; CDR3aa: CASRSRSSNTGELFF; CDR3nt: TGTGCCAGCAGATCGCGGAGCTCGAACACCGGGGAGCTGTTTTTT
abundance: NA; d_gene: TRBD2; j_gene: TRBJ2-3; v_gene: TRBV7-8; CDR3aa: CASSFWLAGAQLTDTQYF; CDR3nt: TGTGCCAGCAGCTTTTGGCTAGCGGGAGCCCAACTCACAGATACGCAGTATTTT
abundance: once; d_gene: NA; j_gene: TRBJ2-2; v_gene: TRBV14; CDR3aa: CASSQDWRAYNTGELFF; CDR3nt: TGTGCCAGCAGCCAAGACTGGAGGGCCTATAACACCGGGGAGCTGTTTTTT
abundance: once; d_gene: NA; j_gene: TRBJ2-1; v_gene: TRBV5-1; CDR3aa: CASSPRLGIDASEQFF; CDR3nt: TGCGCCAGCAGCCCCCGACTAGGAATAGATGCTTCGGAGCAGTTCTTC
abundance: NA; d_gene: TRBD1; j_gene: TRBJ1-6; v_gene: TRBV5-6; CDR3aa: CASSGLGQGADNSPLHF; CDR3nt: TGTGCCAGCAGCGGCCTAGGACAGGGGGCAGATAATTCACCCCTCCACTTT
abundance: NA; d_gene: TRBD2; j_gene: TRBJ2-2; v_gene: TRBV5-1; CDR3aa: CASSSGLAGPGELFF; CDR3nt: TGCGCCAGCAGCTCGGGACTAGCGGGACCCGGGGAGCTGTTTTTT
abundance: NA; d_gene: TRBD1; j_gene: TRBJ2-7; v_gene: TRBV15; CDR3aa: CATRKGQGTSYEQYF; CDR3nt: TGTGCCACCAGAAAGGGACAGGGGACATCCTACGAGCAGTACTTC
abundance: once; d_gene: NA; j_gene: TRBJ2-3; v_gene: TRBV6-2/TRBV6-3; CDR3aa: CASTPGAGVWTDTQYF; CDR3nt: TGTGCCAGCACCCCGGGGGCGGGAGTATGGACAGATACGCAGTATTTT
abundance: once; d_gene: NA; j_gene: TRBJ2-6; v_gene: TRBV21-1; CDR3aa: CASSKDTWGVGANVLTF; CDR3nt: NA
abundance: NA; d_gene: NA; j_gene: TRBJ1-1; v_gene: TRBV6-5; CDR3aa: CASSMTGPKTEAFF; CDR3nt: TGTGCCAGCAGCATGACAGGACCTAAAACTGAAGCTTTCTTT
abundance: NA; d_gene: TRBD1; j_gene: TRBJ1-1; v_gene: TRBV12-3/TRBV12-4; CDR3aa: CASRGDRRAFF; CDR3nt: TGTGCCAGCAGGGGGGACAGAAGAGCTTTCTTT
abundance: NA; d_gene: TRBD2; j_gene: TRBJ2-1; v_gene: TRBV28; CDR3aa: CASSREGGTYNEQFF; CDR3nt: TGTGCCAGCAGTCGGGAGGGCGGGACCTACAATGAGCAGTTCTTC
abundance: NA; d_gene: NA; j_gene: TRBJ2-1; v_gene: TRBV5-1; CDR3aa: CASSLGQYGIYNEQFF; CDR3nt: TGCGCCAGCAGCTTGGGACAGTATGGGATCTACAATGAGCAGTTCTTC
abundance: few; d_gene: TRBD1; j_gene: TRBJ1-1; v_gene: TRBV29-1; CDR3aa: CSVETGGWTEAFF; CDR3nt: TGCAGCGTTGAAACAGGGGGGTGGACTGAAGCTTTCTTT
abundance: NA; d_gene: NA; j_gene: TRBJ2-7; v_gene: TRBV6-5; CDR3aa: CASSYVGDGGSVQYF; CDR3nt: TGTGCCAGCAGTTACGTGGGGGACGGAGGGAGCGTGCAGTACTTC
abundance: NA; d_gene: NA; j_gene: TRBJ2-3; v_gene: TRBV29-1; CDR3aa: CSVDPGEGTDTQYF; CDR3nt: TGCAGCGTTGATCCAGGGGAAGGCACAGATACGCAGTATTTT
abundance: NA; d_gene: NA; j_gene: TRBJ2-5; v_gene: TRBV27; CDR3aa: CASKNTGKETQYF; CDR3nt: TGTGCCAGCAAAAACACGGGGAAAGAGACCCAGTACTTC
abundance: few; d_gene: NA; j_gene: TRBJ1-2; v_gene: TRBV10-2; CDR3aa: CASSESRKQGLNGYTF; CDR3nt: TGCGCCAGCAGTGAGTCTCGGAAACAGGGCCTGAACGGCTACACCTTC
abundance: NA; d_gene: NA; j_gene: TRBJ1-1; v_gene: TRBV7-2; CDR3aa: CASSNTPMNTEAFF; CDR3nt: TGTGCCAGCAGTAACACACCGATGAACACTGAAGCTTTCTTT
abundance: NA; d_gene: TRBD2; j_gene: TRBJ2-2; v_gene: TRBV10-1; CDR3aa: CASTPRTSGGQFRCGTFAGELFF; CDR3nt: TGCGCCAGCACCCCTAGGACTAGCGGGGGCCAATTCCGGTGCGGGACGTTCGCCGGGGAGCTGTTTTTT
abundance: NA; d_gene: TRBD2; j_gene: TRBJ2-3; v_gene: TRBV19; CDR3aa: CASTRGSGDTQYF; CDR3nt: TGTGCCAGTACGCGGGGGTCGGGTGATACGCAGTATTTT
abundance: once; d_gene: TRBD2; j_gene: TRBJ2-5; v_gene: TRBV6-5; CDR3aa: CASSGLVKTQYF; CDR3nt: TGTGCCAGCAGCGGACTAGTGAAGACCCAGTACTTC
abundance: NA; d_gene: TRBD1; j_gene: TRBJ1-1; v_gene: TRBV4-3; CDR3aa: CASSPGTGLGDTEAFF; CDR3nt: TGCGCCAGCAGCCCGGGGACAGGCCTCGGGGACACTGAAGCTTTCTTT
abundance: NA; d_gene: NA; j_gene: TRBJ1-1; v_gene: TRBV6-5; CDR3aa: CASSKNRVGTEAFF; CDR3nt: TGTGCCAGCAGCAAGAACAGGGTTGGCACTGAAGCTTTCTTT
abundance: NA; d_gene: NA; j_gene: TRBJ2-7; v_gene: TRBV6-5; CDR3aa: CASNRAIEQYF; CDR3nt: TGTGCCAGCAACAGGGCCATCGAGCAGTACTTC
abundance: NA; d_gene: TRBD2; j_gene: TRBJ2-7; v_gene: TRBV18; CDR3aa: CASSPNPGGRSSEQYF; CDR3nt: TGTGCCAGCTCCCCAAATCCGGGCGGGAGAAGTAGCGAGCAGTACTTC
abundance: NA; d_gene: TRBD1; j_gene: TRBJ2-6; v_gene: TRBV11-2; CDR3aa: CASSPRDRGRSGANVLTF; CDR3nt: TGTGCCAGCAGCCCCCGGGACAGGGGTCGCTCTGGGGCCAACGTCCTGACTTTC
abundance: few; d_gene: TRBD2; j_gene: TRBJ2-1; v_gene: TRBV28; CDR3aa: CASSLWDLAGGPAEQFF; CDR3nt: TGTGCCAGCAGTTTATGGGACCTAGCGGGAGGGCCCGCCGAGCAGTTCTTC